The clone carrying this T cell receptor (beta chain) was seen at least ten times. As yet, its antigen is unknown. Uncontrolled infection, other autoimmune disease, pregnancy and lactation each barred patients from inclusion. Used for diagnoses were clinical symptoms, serum thyroxine and TRAb, thyroid ultrasound and orbital computed tomography. Regions amplified from RNA transcripts were the TCR beta CDR3 regions. The study used the HTBI primer set for a first-round RT-PCR of the TCR CDR3. TCRdb passed the multiplex PCR reads through MiXCR, listing each CDR3 protein once. Among roughly 510,000 distinct CDR3 sequences listed, 40% to 50% were seen once. The data are from a study of T cells in Graves' hyperthyroidism and ophthalmopathy. Findings of the study overall: Before onset, ophthalmopathy was predicted by the model a median around 6 months earlier.

CDR1 is SGHRS and CDR2 is YFSETQ in the germline V gene. Trimming cost V 4 bases and J 4 bases; bases outside gene matches: 16. The CDR3 runs 17 residues. The sample was peripheral blood or thyroid tissue (not recorded which). V usage is TRBV5-1 and J usage is TRBJ1-1, with 7 bases identical to TRBD1. This TCR derives from an adult woman with Graves' disease, either hyperthyroidism or ophthalmopathy (not recorded which). The CDR3 region has the DNA TGCGCCAGCAGCACAAAGACAGGGTTGGTAATGGGCACTGAAGCTTTCTTT. This sequence encodes CASSTKTGLVMGTEAFF. The full variable domain, rest sourced from reference TRBV5-1 and TRBJ1-1, is KAGVTQTPRYLIKTRGQQVTLSCSPISGHRSVSWYQQTPGQGLQFLFEYFSETQRNKGNFPGRFSGRQFSNSRSEMNVSTLELGDSALYLCASSTKTGLVMGTEAFFGQGTRLTVV.